The clone carrying this TCR beta chain was detected only once. As yet, its antigen is unknown. PCR primers comprised 60 Vbeta and 13 Jbeta primers. TCRdb keeps only in-frame clones here, not all; method: immunoSEQ multiplex PCR. The table lists 150,000 to 200,000 clones, roughly 80% of them singletons. The record originates from a study of cytomegalovirus exposure and HLA in healthy donors. Study results and limitations: In a later analysis, compared with equally common non-associated chains, HLA-associated beta chains were more expanded. There were several of the most significant clusters that appeared linked to common viral pathogens in a later analysis. The study recorded 164 TCR beta chains that were cytomegalovirus-associated.

The material sequenced was PBMCs. This receptor was taken from a man in his fifties in good health and CMV-seropositive.

The CDR3 coding sequence is TGTGCTAGTGGTCCGGGGGAGAGCTATCTGGGCCCCTGCAATCAGCCCCAGCATTTT. This codes for CASGPGESYLGPCNQPQHF. This chain links TRBV12-5 with TRBJ1-5; the D gene is possibly TRBD1 (5 bases). Trimming stripped 5 bases from V and 2 bases from J, with 25 bases between. There are 19 residues in the CDR3. CDR1 and CDR2 (germline): LGHNT, FRNRAP.